The clone carrying this T cell receptor (beta chain) was recorded many times. Its antigen is unknown. The CDR3 extends over 17 amino acids. The V segment lost 4 bases and the J segment 1 base; nucleotides outside the gene matches: 8. Germline V gene lookup returns CDR1 MNHEY and CDR2 SVGEGT. This sample was included in a study of T-cell reconstitution after alpha-beta-depleted transplantation in children. Study-level points and caveats: One year post-transplant, T-cell counts and diversity were largely derived from T cells produced anew. Reportedly, alpha-beta T cells present about two months post-transplant originated from several hundred expanded clones of graft origin.

Preparation of the TCRbeta library involved a method that used unique molecular identifiers. One entry per CDR3 protein, called by TCRdb with MiXCR from the PCR reads. The sample carries several thousand distinct CDR3 sequences, around 15% recorded once. The sample was PBMCs, mostly from graft donor cells, taken 180 days after TCRalphabeta/CD19-depleted stem cell transplant. This receptor was identified in a patient aged 2-10 years who had a stem cell transplant for inherited bone marrow failure, so the T cells may come from the graft donor. This chain uses TRBV6-2 or TRBV6-3 with TRBJ2-2, with 8 bases lining up with TRBD2. The CDR3 spells CASSSPSGSMNTGELFF. The DNA of the CDR3 is TGTGCCAGCAGTTCCCCCAGCGGGAGTATGAACACCGGGGAGCTGTTTTTT.